These 9 T cell receptor beta chains were sequenced from one sample in a study of OX40 agonist ivuxolimab in advanced cancers. Libraries were built with the immunoSEQ multiplex PCR assay. Here the immuneACCESS table is served through TCRdb, limited to in-frame sequences with V and J called. Missing clones are a known gap in these copies; in checked studies unresolved V genes cover under half, and the rest lacks a known reason. The sample data list over 70,000 clones, and roughly 78% of these were observed just once. Of the sample, around 5% is held by the ten largest clones. Sequencing used CD4+ or CD8+ T cells sorted from blood, obtained in a trial of the OX40 agonist ivuxolimab. Receptors originate from an adult with an advanced solid tumor such as melanoma, head and neck, liver or kidney cancer.

The V gene is TRBV6-6, the J gene TRBJ2-5, with 7 bases that match TRBD2. V shed 0 bases, J shed 5 bases, and the junction held 9 bases outside the gene matches. This CDR3 is built from 16 residues. Germline values: CDR1 MNHNY, CDR2 SVGAGI (reference sequence). CDR3 sequence (DNA): TGTGCCAGCAGTTACTCGGGCGGGGAGGGACGGGAGACCCAGTACTTC. Its protein product is CASSYSGGEGRETQYF.

The J gene is TRBJ1-6, the V gene TRBV19; D is uncertain. The length of the CDR3 is 15 residues. V lost 3 bases and J lost 0, with 6 bases in between. Germline values: CDR1 LNHDA, CDR2 SQIVND (reference sequence). CDR3 in DNA: TGTGCCAGTAGTATCACAGACTCCTATAATTCACCCCTCCACTTT. Translation: CASSITDSYNSPLHF.

The chain employs TRBV5-1 and TRBJ2-2, with D unresolved. Trimming took off 3 bases at V and 6 bases at J, with 6 bases between the two ends. CDR3 length: 12 residues. Germline V CDR1 and CDR2: SGHRS, YFSETQ. The CDR3 DNA reads TGCGCCAGCAGCTCGTGGGCCGGGGAGCTGTTTTTT. It codes for CASSSWAGELFF.

The V call is TRBV7-2, the J call TRBJ1-5; the match to TRBD1 covers 7 bases. Per the germline V gene, CDR1 is SGHTA and CDR2 is FQGNSA. With V trimmed by 1 base and J by 6 bases, 3 bases remained unmatched. The CDR3 sequence is 14 residues long. For the CDR3, the DNA is TGTGCCAGCAGCTTAGAAACAGGGGTTCAGCCCCAGCATTTT. Protein sequence: CASSLETGVQPQHF.

The chain combines TRBV7-2 with TRBJ2-2, with 11 bases aligning to TRBD2. The CDR3 runs to 18 residues. With 4 bases clipped from V and 4 bases from J, the junction kept 11 bases outside the gene matches. Germline V gene sequence: CDR1 SGHTA, CDR2 FQGNSA. The CDR3 protein is CASSSPGLAAGVTGELFF. As DNA, the CDR3 is TGTGCCAGCAGCTCACCGGGACTAGCGGCCGGTGTCACCGGGGAGCTGTTTTTT.

The chain joins TRBV27 to TRBJ2-2; D gene unclear. This CDR3 region has 14 residues. Germline lookup yields CDR1 MNHEY and CDR2 SMNVEV (reference sequence). V was cut by 3 bases and J by 4 bases, with 9 bases left in between. In nucleotides, the CDR3 is TGTGCCAGCAGTTTCAAGGTGATCACCGGGGAGCTGTTTTTT. The encoded protein is CASSFKVITGELFF.

This chain connects TRBV2 to TRBJ2-6; D may match TRBD1 or TRBD2 (5 bases each). Germline V gene sequence: CDR1 SNHLY, CDR2 FYNNEI. The CDR3 length is 16 residues. Deletions cut 7 bases from V and 0 bases from J, with 13 bases between. The CDR3 sequence: CASNLLGPSGANVLTF. DNA of the CDR3: TGTGCCAGCAATCTCCTGGGACCCTCTGGGGCCAACGTCCTGACTTTC.

This clone was found a few times. The chain links TRBV7-2 to TRBJ1-1; D possibly corresponds to TRBD1 (5 bases). The CDR3 has 15 amino acids. V gave up 1 base and J gave up 8 bases, with 17 bases separating them. Germline loops: CDR1 SGHTA, CDR2 FQGNSA. CDR3 bases: TGTGCCAGCAGCTTAGTTTCTCTCGGGGCAGCAGAAGCTTTCTTT. Protein: CASSLVSLGAAEAFF.

The chain employs TRBV5-6 and TRBJ1-6; no clear D. V dropped 6 bases and J dropped 14 bases, with 15 bases sitting between them. Germline lookup yields CDR1 SGHDT and CDR2 YYEEEE. This CDR3 region has 12 residues. Here the CDR3 reads CASTSRRGSLHF. The CDR3 coding sequence is TGTGCCAGCACCTCTCGGCGTGGGTCCCTCCACTTT.